The 22 T cell receptor beta chains below were found in one sample sequenced in a study of T cells in Graves' hyperthyroidism and ophthalmopathy. TCR beta CDR3 regions were amplified from RNA. HTBI primers were employed in a first-round RT-PCR of the TCR CDR3. TCRdb reanalysed the multiplex PCR reads using MiXCR and keeps one entry per CDR3 protein. The sample yields around 100,000 distinct CDR3 sequences, over 45% seen once. The source material was blood. These TCRs come from a man in his forties or fifties with Graves' hyperthyroidism.

This clonotype was observed at least ten times. The genes are TRBV4-2 and TRBJ2-1; TRBD2 aligns across 10 bases. The V gene's germline CDR1 is LGHNA and CDR2 YNFKEQ. CDR3 size: 14 residues. After removal of 3 bases from V and 8 bases from J, the junction contained 4 bases not matched to a gene. CDR3 residues: CASSHRLAGDEQFF. The CDR3 DNA reads TGTGCCAGCAGCCACCGTCTAGCGGGAGATGAGCAGTTCTTC.

The chain links TRBV18 to TRBJ2-5, with D perhaps being TRBD1 or TRBD2 (5 bases each). V lost 3 bases and J 4 bases, leaving 12 bases between the germline ends. Per the germline V gene, CDR1 is KGHSH and CDR2 is LQKENI. This CDR3 spans 14 amino acids. This CDR3 is CASSPGERGETQYF. CDR3 nucleotides: TGTGCCAGCTCACCGGGGGAACGGGGAGAGACCCAGTACTTC.

This chain connects TRBV5-5 to TRBJ2-1; 13 bases map to TRBD2. CDR1 is SGHKS and CDR2 is YYEKEE in the germline V gene (reference sequence). The CDR3 totals 15 residues. J was trimmed by 7 bases and V by 6 bases; bases with no gene match: 7. The CDR3 loop is CASIPTSGGRNEQFF. In nucleotides, the CDR3 is TGTGCCAGCATCCCGACTAGCGGGGGGCGGAATGAGCAGTTCTTC.

This clonotype was seen once. The chain carries TRBV2 and TRBJ2-2; no clear D gene. From germline, CDR1 is SNHLY and CDR2 FYNNEI. The CDR3 covers 14 residues. The ends were cut back, 6 bases at V and 11 bases at J, with 19 bases in the middle. CDR3 residues: CASRPEQGSVELFF. The CDR3 DNA is TGTGCCAGCAGGCCGGAACAAGGGTCGGTTGAGCTGTTTTTT.

This clonotype was counted ten times or more. The J gene is TRBJ2-3, the V gene TRBV12-3 or TRBV12-4; TRBD2 matches at 7 bases. V shed 2 bases and J 4 bases; nucleotides not matched to a gene: 6. This CDR3 has 15 residues. The CDR3 region is CASSLIWGGADTQYF. CDR3 in DNA: TGTGCCAGCAGTTTAATTTGGGGGGGTGCAGATACGCAGTATTTT.

This clonotype was seen ten or more times. The rearrangement joins TRBV5-4 to TRBJ2-6; TRBD1 aligns across 8 bases. The CDR3 is 16 amino acids. In germline, CDR1 is SGHNT, CDR2 YYREEE (reference sequence). V lost 4 bases to trimming and J lost 4 bases; unmatched junction nucleotides: 7. The CDR3 spells CASSTSTGAGANVLTF. In DNA form, the CDR3 reads TGTGCCAGCAGCACCTCGACAGGGGCCGGGGCCAACGTCCTGACTTTC.

Details on this clonotype: A junction end diverges from the germline sequence, so it may reflect a read error. This chain joins TRBV11-1 and TRBJ2-5; a possible D gene is TRBD1 (6 bases). Germline V CDR1 and CDR2: SGHAT, FQDESV (reference sequence). This CDR3 contains 15 residues. CDR3 sequence reads: CASSLTPGRTETRYF. The CDR3 nucleotides are TGTGCCAGCAGCTTAACGCCGGGACGGACAGAGACCCGGTACTTC.

This clonotype was recorded at least ten times. J is TRBJ2-1 and V is TRBV9; TRBD2 agrees at 10 bases. Germline V gene sequence: CDR1 SGDLS, CDR2 YYNGEE. The CDR3 runs 16 residues. V was clipped by 0 bases and J by 2 bases; unmatched bases: 2. CDR3 residues: CASSVATSGTYNEQFF. For the CDR3, the DNA is TGTGCCAGCAGCGTAGCTACTAGCGGGACCTACAATGAGCAGTTCTTC.

This clonotype showed up many times. This rearrangement joins TRBV6-5 to TRBJ1-1, with D hard to call. The CDR3 spans 15 residues. Trimming removed 0 bases from V and 1 base from J, with 9 bases in between. CDR1 and CDR2 (germline): MNHEY, SVGAGI. The CDR3 sequence: CASSYSQDPNTEAFF. In DNA form, the CDR3 reads TGTGCCAGCAGTTACTCGCAGGACCCGAACACTGAAGCTTTCTTT.

Notes on this clonotype: The conserved closing phenylalanine or tryptophan is absent in this CDR3, likely reflecting a read error. This sequence joins TRBV2 and TRBJ2-5; D gene uncertain. Trimming took off 11 bases at V and 9 bases at J, with 19 bases between the two ends. The CDR3 totals 12 residues. Germline V gene lookup returns CDR1 SNHLY and CDR2 FYNNEI. This CDR3 reads CAGNAAGAPQYV. For the CDR3, the DNA is TGTGCCGGCAACGCCGCCGGCGCGCCCCAGTACGTC.

This clonotype was detected ten times or more. The chain combines TRBV7-6 with TRBJ2-5; D gene ambiguous. Trimming shortened V by 0 bases and J by 5 bases, and 4 bases separated the two germline ends. The CDR3 covers 12 residues. Germline CDR1 SGHVS, CDR2 FNYEAQ. The DNA for the CDR3 is TGTGCCAGCAGCTTAGCTGCGGAGACCCAGTACTTC. Protein sequence: CASSLAAETQYF.

This clonotype was recorded only once. V and J are TRBV6-1 and TRBJ1-4; no clear D. Trimming took off 1 base at V and 15 bases at J, with 15 bases between the two ends. Germline CDR1 and CDR2: MNHNS and SASEGT. CDR3 length: 13 residues. This chain's CDR3 is CASSEEEDPRLFF. Written as DNA, the CDR3 is TGTGCCAGCAGTGAAGAGGAAGACCCCAGATTGTTTTTT.

This clonotype was seen many times. V gene TRBV14 combines with J gene TRBJ1-1; TRBD1 agrees at 9 bases. V shed 3 bases, J shed 10 bases, and the junction held 9 bases outside the gene matches. CDR1 and CDR2 from the germline V gene are SGHDN and FVKESK. The CDR3 sequence is 14 residues long. In nucleotides, the CDR3 is TGTGCCAGCAGCCATAGGGGACAGGGACTAACAGCTTTCTTT. Translation gives CASSHRGQGLTAFF.

This clonotype was found many times. The chain employs TRBV29-1 and TRBJ2-5; D gene unclear. This CDR3 spans 12 amino acids. V was shortened by 4 bases and J by 5 bases, with 11 bases between the two germline ends. Germline V lookup: CDR1 SQVTM, CDR2 ANQGSEA. CDR3 sequence reads: CSVAPPSETQYF. The CDR3 DNA follows: TGCAGCGTTGCACCCCCATCGGAGACCCAGTACTTC.

The chain uses TRBV9 and TRBJ1-2, with D perhaps TRBD1 (6 bases). The V gene's germline CDR1 is SGDLS and CDR2 YYNGEE. V was cut by 0 bases and J by 8 bases, with 8 bases left in between. This CDR3 comprises 12 residues. CDR3 protein: CASSVEGGGYTF. The CDR3 nucleotides read TGTGCCAGCAGCGTAGAGGGGGGCGGCTACACCTTC.

Many counts were recorded for this clonotype. The CDR3 DNA is TGTGCCAGCAGCCAAGATTTGGGACTAGGACAAGAGACCCAGTACTTC. It codes for CASSQDLGLGQETQYF. The rearrangement uses TRBV4-2 and TRBJ2-5; TRBD2 matches 8 bases. V lost 0 bases and J lost 2; bases outside the gene matches: 5. The CDR3 covers 16 residues. CDR1 and CDR2 from the germline V gene are LGHNA and YNFKEQ.

This chain links TRBV2 with TRBJ2-3, with D unclear. CDR3 length: 13 residues. Trimming left V 5 bases short and J 4 bases short, with 10 bases between. Germline V gene sequence: CDR1 SNHLY, CDR2 FYNNEI. CDR3 protein: CASSICSADTQYF. The CDR3 DNA reads TGTGCCAGCAGTATTTGCAGCGCAGATACGCAGTATTTT.

This clonotype was observed a single time. This chain joins TRBV20-1 and TRBJ2-7; TRBD2 aligns across 12 bases. The J segment lost 1 base and the V segment lost 5 bases, leaving 6 bases of the junction unmatched. The CDR3 is 15 residues long. The germline CDR1 and CDR2 sequences are DFQATT and SNEGSKA (reference sequence). CDR3 sequence reads: CSAYSTSGGSYEQYF. CDR3 nucleotide sequence: TGCAGTGCTTACTCGACTAGCGGGGGTTCCTACGAGCAGTACTTC.

The CDR3 sequence is CASSAEADRGGYEQYF. CDR3 sequence (DNA): TGTGCCAGCAGTGCGGAGGCGGACAGGGGGGGTTACGAGCAGTACTTC. The V call is TRBV2, the J call TRBJ2-7, with 10 nucleotides matching TRBD1. Germline V gene sequence: CDR1 SNHLY, CDR2 FYNNEI. V was clipped by 4 bases and J by 4 bases; unmatched bases: 10. The CDR3 covers 16 residues. The full variable domain, rest sourced from reference TRBV2 and TRBJ2-7, is EPEVTQTPSHQVTQMGQEVILRCVPISNHLYFYWYRQILGQKVEFLVSFYNNEISEKSEIFDDQFSVERPDGSNFTLKIRSTKLEDSAMYFCASSAEADRGGYEQYFGPGTRLTVT.

This clonotype was counted ten times or more. The J gene is TRBJ2-2, the V gene TRBV7-9; 9 nucleotides line up with TRBD1. Trimming removed 5 bases from V and 5 bases from J; junction bases left unmatched: 6. CDR3 size: 15 residues. The V gene's germline CDR1 is SEHNR and CDR2 FQNEAQ (reference sequence). CDR3 coding DNA: TGTGCCAGCAGCGTTACAGGGGGCTGGACCGGGGAGCTGTTTTTT. Protein product: CASSVTGGWTGELFF.

This clonotype was counted ten times or more. The chain combines TRBV20-1 with TRBJ2-1; unclear D gene. This CDR3 region has 15 residues. The germline gives CDR1 DFQATT, CDR2 SNEGSKA (reference sequence). Trimming pared 0 bases from V and 7 bases from J, leaving 16 bases between. The CDR3 DNA follows: TGCAGTGCTAGAGAAGGCCTTTCAATCGGGAATGAGCAGTTCTTC. Amino acids: CSAREGLSIGNEQFF.

J is TRBJ1-1 and V is TRBV27; TRBD1 might be the D (6 bases). Trimming cost V 5 bases and J 9 bases, with 19 bases left between them. Germline V CDR1 and CDR2: MNHEY, SMNVEV (reference sequence). CDR3 length: 14 residues. CDR3 loop: CASSGGQGWGKAFF. Written as DNA, the CDR3 is TGTGCCAGCAGTGGGGGTCAGGGGTGGGGGAAAGCTTTCTTT.